This T cell receptor beta chain was sequenced for a study of siplizumab effects on memory and regulatory T cells. Study-wide findings and caveats: For mappable alloreactive CD4+ clones, the mean Treg-derived fraction was approximately 70% with siplizumab and 25% to 30% in controls.

Germline V gene lookup returns CDR1 SGHVS and CDR2 FNYEAQ. The V segment lost 3 bases and the J segment 7 bases; nucleotides outside the gene matches: 4. The CDR3 loop spans 13 amino acids. Clones were read by immunoSEQ multiplex PCR, and TCRdb kept only the in-frame ones, dropping some. The data contain around 77,000 clones, about 90% of them singletons. About this clone itself: The antigen remains undetermined.

Sample: CD8+ T cells sorted from blood. The gene calls are TRBV7-6 and TRBJ2-7; 9 bases agree with TRBD1. The source of this sequence is a human donor in good health. The CDR3 DNA is TGTGCCAGCAGCTTCACAGGGGGCGGAGAGCAGTACTTC. Translation: CASSFTGGGEQYF.